This T cell receptor (beta chain) was identified during a study of blood T cell repertoires in COVID-19. Study overall: The United States, Italy and Spain were the sources of the acute and convalescent COVID-19 samples. In each case, the material was cDNA or gDNA derived from T cells, B-cell-depleted T cells, or PBMCs.

Patients at the Seattle site were enrolled during active infection and followed longitudinally. CDR1 and CDR2 from the germline V gene are LNHDA and SQIVND (reference sequence). This CDR3 region has 14 residues. The V gene lost 7 bases and the J gene lost 4 bases, with 16 bases spanning the gap. As processed by the authors: Reference gene primer amplification gave estimated nucleated cell counts. The repertoire was sequenced with immunoSEQ multiplex PCR; TCRdb's copy has only in-frame clones and lacks some. For V, J and clone size, that table is used; D and trimming come from the DNA. The sample has 150,000 to 180,000 clones; approximately 86% are singletons. This clone was seen just once.

The chain is built from TRBV19 and TRBJ1-1, with D perhaps matching TRBD1 (6 bases). The sequenced sample was peripheral blood. The receptor was isolated from a man in his 60s with COVID-19, enrolled during active disease. This chain's CDR3 is CASTGTPVGTEAFF. CDR3 nucleotide sequence: TGTGCCAGTACCGGGACACCGGTGGGCACTGAAGCTTTCTTT.